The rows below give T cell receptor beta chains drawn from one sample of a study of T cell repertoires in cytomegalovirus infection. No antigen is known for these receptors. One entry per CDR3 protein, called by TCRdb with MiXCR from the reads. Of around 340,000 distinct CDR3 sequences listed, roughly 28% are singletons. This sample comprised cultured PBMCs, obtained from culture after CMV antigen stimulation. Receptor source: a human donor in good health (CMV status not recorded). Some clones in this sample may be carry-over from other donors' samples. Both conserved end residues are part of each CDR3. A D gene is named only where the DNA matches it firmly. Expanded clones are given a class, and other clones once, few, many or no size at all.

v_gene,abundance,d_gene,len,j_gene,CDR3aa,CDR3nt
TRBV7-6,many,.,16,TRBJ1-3,CASSLVRSSSGNTIYF,TGTGCCAGCAGCTTGGTACGGTCGAGCTCTGGAAACACCATATATTTT
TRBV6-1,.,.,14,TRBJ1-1,CASSGTPSDTEAFF,TGTGCCAGCAGTGGAACCCCGTCGGACACTGAAGCTTTCTTT
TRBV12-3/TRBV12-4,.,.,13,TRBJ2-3,CASSYGLADTQYF,TGTGCCAGCAGTTATGGGCTGGCAGATACGCAGTATTTT
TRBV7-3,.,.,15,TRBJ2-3,CASSKESSSTDTQYF,TGTGCCAGCAGTAAGGAGTCATCTAGCACAGATACGCAGTATTTT
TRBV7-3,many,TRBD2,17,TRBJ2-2,CASSRDGGRSKVGELFF,TGTGCCAGCAGCCGCGACGGCGGGAGGTCGAAGGTCGGGGAGCTGTTTTTT
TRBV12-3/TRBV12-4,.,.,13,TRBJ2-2,CAILRGADGELFF,TGTGCCATTCTCCGGGGGGCCGACGGGGAGCTGTTTTTT
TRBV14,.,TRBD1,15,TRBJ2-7,CASSAPGTATYEQYF,TGTGCCAGCAGCGCACCCGGGACAGCTACCTACGAGCAGTACTTC
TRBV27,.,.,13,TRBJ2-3,CASSSGPRLTQYF,TGTGCCAGCAGTTCAGGACCCCGGCTTACGCAGTATTTT
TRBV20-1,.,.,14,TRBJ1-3,CSALEARRGNTIYF,TGCAGTGCCCTTGAGGCAAGGCGCGGAAACACCATATATTTT
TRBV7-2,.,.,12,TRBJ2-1,CASSPTGYEQFF,TGTGCCAGCAGCCCAACAGGTTATGAGCAGTTCTTC
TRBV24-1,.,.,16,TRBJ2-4,CATSDPLRDAGAIQYF,TGTGCCACCAGTGATCCACTCCGGGACGCCGGGGCCATTCAGTACTTC
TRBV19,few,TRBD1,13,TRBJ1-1,CASRTGGMAEAFF,TGTGCCAGTAGGACAGGGGGCATGGCTGAAGCTTTCTTT
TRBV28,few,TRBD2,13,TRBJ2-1,CASTLAGAHEQFF,TGTGCCAGCACCTTAGCGGGAGCACATGAGCAGTTCTTC
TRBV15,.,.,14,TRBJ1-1,CATSHVLGDTEAFF,TGTGCCACCAGCCATGTGCTAGGCGACACTGAAGCTTTCTTT
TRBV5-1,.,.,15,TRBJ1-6,CASASSGVVDSPLHF,TGCGCCAGCGCCTCAAGTGGGGTTGTTGATTCACCCCTCCACTTT
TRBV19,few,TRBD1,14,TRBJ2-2,CASIGTVNTGELFF,TGTGCCAGTATAGGGACAGTGAACACCGGGGAGCTGTTTTTT
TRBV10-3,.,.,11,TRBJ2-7,CAISGSYEQYF,TGTGCCATCAGTGGGTCCTACGAGCAGTACTTC
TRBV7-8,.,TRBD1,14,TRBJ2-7,CASRSRDRAYEQYF,TGTGCCAGCAGGTCCCGGGACAGAGCCTACGAGCAGTACTTC
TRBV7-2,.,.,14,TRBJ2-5,CASSPTGGHETQYF,TGTGCCAGCAGCCCTACGGGGGGCCACGAGACCCAGTACTTC
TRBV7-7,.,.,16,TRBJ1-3,CASSLLNVPSGNTIYF,TGTGCCAGCAGCTTACTTAATGTCCCCTCTGGAAACACCATATATTTT
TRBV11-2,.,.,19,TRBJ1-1,CASRFPNQLSGRSNTEAFF,TGTGCCAGCAGGTTTCCAAACCAACTTTCGGGCAGAAGTAACACTGAAGCTTTCTTT
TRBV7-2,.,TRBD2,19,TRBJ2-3,CASSLAEGLAGGPTDTQYF,TGTGCCAGCAGCTTAGCGGAGGGACTAGCGGGGGGGCCCACAGATACGCAGTATTTT
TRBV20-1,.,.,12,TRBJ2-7,CSARRDLNEQYF,TGCAGTGCTCGGAGGGACCTCAACGAGCAGTACTTC
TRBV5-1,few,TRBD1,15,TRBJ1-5,CASSEGDSYNQPQHF,TGCGCCAGCAGCGAAGGGGACAGTTACAATCAGCCCCAGCATTTT
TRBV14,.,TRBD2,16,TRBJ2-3,CASSQVSGRDVDTQYF,TGTGCCAGCAGCCAAGTTAGCGGGAGAGACGTAGATACGCAGTATTTT
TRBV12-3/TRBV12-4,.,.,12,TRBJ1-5,CASKGDYQPQHF,TGTGCCAGCAAGGGGGATTATCAGCCCCAGCATTTT
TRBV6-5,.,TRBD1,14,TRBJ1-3,CASRDREAGNTIYF,TGTGCCAGCAGGGACAGGGAGGCTGGAAACACCATATATTTT
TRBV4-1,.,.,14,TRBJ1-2,CASSQLQVGYGYTF,TGCGCCAGCAGCCAGCTTCAGGTGGGGTATGGCTACACCTTC
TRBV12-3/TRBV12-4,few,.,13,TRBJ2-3,CATRTGGTDTQYF,TGTGCCACCCGGACGGGAGGCACAGATACGCAGTATTTT
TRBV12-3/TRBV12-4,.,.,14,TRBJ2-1,CASSEYIPYNEQFF,TGTGCCAGCAGCGAATATATCCCCTACAATGAGCAGTTCTTC
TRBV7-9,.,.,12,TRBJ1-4,CASSGEDEKLFF,TGTGCCAGCAGTGGGGAGGACGAAAAACTGTTTTTT
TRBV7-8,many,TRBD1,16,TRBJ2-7,CASSSKGQGATYEQYF,TGTGCCAGCAGCTCTAAGGGACAGGGGGCGACCTACGAGCAGTACTTC
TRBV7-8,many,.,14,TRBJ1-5,CASSSRTVNQPQHF,TGTGCCAGCAGCTCCCGGACAGTCAATCAGCCCCAGCATTTT
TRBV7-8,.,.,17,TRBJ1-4,CASSLRGRVQGDEKLFF,TGTGCCAGCAGCTTAAGGGGACGGGTACAGGGAGACGAAAAACTGTTTTTT
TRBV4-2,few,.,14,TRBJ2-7,CASSPDGGVSEQYF,TGTGCCAGCAGCCCCGACGGAGGGGTCTCCGAGCAGTACTTC
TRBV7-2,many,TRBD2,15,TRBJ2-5,CASSSGLAIRGTQYF,TGTGCCAGCAGCTCGGGACTAGCGATAAGAGGGACCCAGTACTTC
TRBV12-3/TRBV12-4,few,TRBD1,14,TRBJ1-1,CASSFRGENTEAFF,TGTGCCAGCAGTTTCAGGGGGGAGAACACTGAAGCTTTCTTT
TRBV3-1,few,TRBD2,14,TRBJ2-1,CASSLRGAYNEQFF,TGTGCCAGCAGCCTACGGGGGGCCTACAATGAGCAGTTCTTC
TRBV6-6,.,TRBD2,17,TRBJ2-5,CASSFRTATSGGKTQYF,TGTGCCAGCAGTTTTAGAACAGCAACATCGGGGGGGAAGACCCAGTACTTC
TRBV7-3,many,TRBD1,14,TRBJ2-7,CASSSGQGSNEQYF,TGTGCCAGCAGCTCCGGACAGGGGAGCAACGAGCAGTACTTC
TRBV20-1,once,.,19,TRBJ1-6,CSARDSQGRPGRYNSPLHF,TGCAGTGCTAGAGATTCCCAGGGACGACCCGGTCGGTATAATTCACCCCTCCACTTT
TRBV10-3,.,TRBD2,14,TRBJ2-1,CAISEGGRASEQFF,TGTGCCATCAGTGAAGGCGGGAGGGCCTCTGAGCAGTTCTTC
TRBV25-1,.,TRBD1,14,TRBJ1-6,CASRPGTGYSPLHF,TGTGCCAGCAGGCCCGGGACAGGGTATTCACCCCTCCACTTT
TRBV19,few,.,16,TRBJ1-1,CASSISREREGTEAFF,TGTGCCAGTAGTATCTCTCGGGAGCGGGAGGGCACTGAAGCTTTCTTT